This TCR beta chain was sequenced during a study of T cell changes during pregnancy in multiple sclerosis. CDR1 SGHKS and CDR2 YYEKEE come from the germline V gene (reference sequence). Trimming removed 0 bases from V and 2 bases from J; junction bases left unmatched: 3. CDR3 length: 15 amino acids. TCRdb's copy holds only in-frame clones and misses some; the assay was immunoSEQ multiplex PCR. This table holds tens of thousands of clones, 85% to 90% found once. The J gene is TRBJ1-2, the V gene TRBV5-5; 8 bases fit TRBD1. The sequence came from a female donor with multiple sclerosis, enrolled in a pregnancy study. This specimen consisted of CD4+ T cells from peripheral blood mononuclear cells, obtained in the first trimester of pregnancy. The CDR3, as DNA: TGTGCCAGCAGCTTGGAGGGACAGGCCAACTATGGCTACACCTTC. Protein sequence: CASSLEGQANYGYTF.